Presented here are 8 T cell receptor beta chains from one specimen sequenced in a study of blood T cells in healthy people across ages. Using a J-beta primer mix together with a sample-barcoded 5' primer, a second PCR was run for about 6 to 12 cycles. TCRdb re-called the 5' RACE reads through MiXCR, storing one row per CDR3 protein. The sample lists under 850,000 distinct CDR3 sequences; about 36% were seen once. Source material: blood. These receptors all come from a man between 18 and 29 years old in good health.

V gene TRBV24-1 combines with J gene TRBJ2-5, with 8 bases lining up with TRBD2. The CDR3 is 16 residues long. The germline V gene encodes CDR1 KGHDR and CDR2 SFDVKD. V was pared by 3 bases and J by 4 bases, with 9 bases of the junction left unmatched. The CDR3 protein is CATSDPRGGIRETQYF. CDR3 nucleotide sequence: TGTGCCACCAGTGATCCTCGCGGGGGGATCCGAGAGACCCAGTACTTC.

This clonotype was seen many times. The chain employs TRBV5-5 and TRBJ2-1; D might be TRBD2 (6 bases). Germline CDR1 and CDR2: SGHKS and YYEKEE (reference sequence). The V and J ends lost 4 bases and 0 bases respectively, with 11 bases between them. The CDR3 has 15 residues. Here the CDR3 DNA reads TGTGCCAGCAGCAGAACTAGCATCTCCTACAATGAGCAGTTCTTC. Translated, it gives CASSRTSISYNEQFF.

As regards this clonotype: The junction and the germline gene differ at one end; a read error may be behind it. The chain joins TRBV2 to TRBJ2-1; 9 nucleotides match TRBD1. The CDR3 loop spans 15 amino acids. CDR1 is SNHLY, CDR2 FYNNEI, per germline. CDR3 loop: CASSPTGTGFNEQLF. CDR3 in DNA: TGTGCCAGCAGCCCTACCGGGACAGGGTTCAATGAGCAGTTATTC.

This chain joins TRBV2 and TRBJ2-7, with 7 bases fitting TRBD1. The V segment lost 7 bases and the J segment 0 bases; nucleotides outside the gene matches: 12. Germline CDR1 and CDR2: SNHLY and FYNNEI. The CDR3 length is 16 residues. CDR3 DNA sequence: TGTGCCAGCAACTTACCACCAGGGGGAAGCTCCTACGAGCAGTACTTC. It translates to CASNLPPGGSSYEQYF.

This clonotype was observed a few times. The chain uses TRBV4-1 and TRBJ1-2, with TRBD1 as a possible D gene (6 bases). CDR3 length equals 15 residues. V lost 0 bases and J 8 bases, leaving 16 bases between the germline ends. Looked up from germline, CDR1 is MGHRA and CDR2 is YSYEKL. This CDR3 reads CASSQDSGGARGYTF. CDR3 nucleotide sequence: TGCGCCAGCAGCCAAGATTCGGGGGGCGCGAGGGGCTACACCTTC.

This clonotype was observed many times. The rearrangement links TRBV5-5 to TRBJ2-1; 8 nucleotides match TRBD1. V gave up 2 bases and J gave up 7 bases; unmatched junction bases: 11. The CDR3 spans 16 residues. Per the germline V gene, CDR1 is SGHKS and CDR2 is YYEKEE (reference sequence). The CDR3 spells CASSLGPGGEGNEQFF. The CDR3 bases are TGTGCCAGCAGCTTAGGGCCAGGGGGCGAGGGAAATGAGCAGTTCTTC.

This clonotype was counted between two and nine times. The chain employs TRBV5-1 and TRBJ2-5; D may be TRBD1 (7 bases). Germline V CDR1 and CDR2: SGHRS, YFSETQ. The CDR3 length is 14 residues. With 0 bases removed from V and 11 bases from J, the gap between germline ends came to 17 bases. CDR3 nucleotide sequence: TGCGCCAGCAGCTTGGACCCAGGGGGGTATGAGCAGTACTTC. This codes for CASSLDPGGYEQYF.

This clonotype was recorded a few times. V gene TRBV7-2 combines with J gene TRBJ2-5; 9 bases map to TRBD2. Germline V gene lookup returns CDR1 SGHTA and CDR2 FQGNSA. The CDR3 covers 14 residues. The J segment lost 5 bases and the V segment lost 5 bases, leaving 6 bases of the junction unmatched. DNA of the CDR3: TGTGCCAGCAGCGGCCGACTAGCGGCGGAGACCCAGTACTTC. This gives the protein CASSGRLAAETQYF.